This T cell receptor (beta chain) is drawn from a study of blood T cell repertoires in COVID-19. At the level of the study: Sample material is recorded as cDNA or gDNA derived from T cells, B-cell-depleted T cells, or PBMCs.

In the authors' workflow: Reference gene primer amplification gave nucleated cell count estimates. Produced via immunoSEQ multiplex PCR; TCRdb's table is partial and in-frame only. Clonal size and the V and J genes are those of that table, whereas D and trimming came from the DNA. Of tens of thousands of clones in the sample, around three quarters are singletons; the top ten hold roughly 50%. V shed 4 bases and J 3 bases; nucleotides not matched to a gene: 3. CDR1 is MDHEN and CDR2 is SYDVKM in the germline V gene. The CDR3 runs to 14 residues. This clone came up a few times. The material sequenced was peripheral blood. V usage is TRBV28 and J usage is TRBJ2-7; 10 bases match TRBD2. This clonotype originated in a human donor in a cohort sampled during active COVID-19. CDR3 protein: CASSSSGRIYEQYF. The DNA of the CDR3 is TGTGCCAGCAGTTCTAGCGGGAGAATCTACGAGCAGTACTTC.